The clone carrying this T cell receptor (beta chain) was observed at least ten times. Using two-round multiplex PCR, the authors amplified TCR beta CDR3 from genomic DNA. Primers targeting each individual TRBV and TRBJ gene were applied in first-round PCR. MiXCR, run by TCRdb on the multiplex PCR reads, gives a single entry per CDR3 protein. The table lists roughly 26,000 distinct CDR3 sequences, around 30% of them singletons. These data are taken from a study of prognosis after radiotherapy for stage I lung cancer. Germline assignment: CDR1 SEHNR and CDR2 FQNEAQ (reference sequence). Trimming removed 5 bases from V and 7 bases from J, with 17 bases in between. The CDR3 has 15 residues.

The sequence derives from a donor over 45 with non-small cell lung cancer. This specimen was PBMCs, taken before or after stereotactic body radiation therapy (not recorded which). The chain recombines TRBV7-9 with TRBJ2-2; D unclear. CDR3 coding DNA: TGTGCCAGCAGCCCCCAGGTGGCCTTAATCGGGGAGCTGTTTTTT. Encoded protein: CASSPQVALIGELFF. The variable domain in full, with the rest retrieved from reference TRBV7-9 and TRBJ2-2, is DTGVSQNPRHKITKRGQNVTFRCDPISEHNRLYWYRQTLGQGPEFLTYFQNEAQLEKSRLLSDRFSAERPKGSFSTLEIQRTEQGDSAMYLCASSPQVALIGELFFGEGSRLTVL.